Sequencing of this TCR beta chain was carried out in a study of T cell clonality in common variable immunodeficiency. This clone was seen many times. The sequenced fragment ends 3 residues before the CDR3 boundary, so the rest is inferred from the germline J gene. Each donor provided roughly 4.5 to 8 ml of heparinized whole blood. TCRdb's copy holds only in-frame clones and misses some; the assay was immunoSEQ multiplex PCR. Altogether under 45,000 clones were found in the sample, and no singletons occur. Germline V gene data show CDR1 as DFQATT and CDR2 as SNEGSKA (reference sequence). Deletions cut 0 bases from V and 5 bases from J, with 28 bases between. The CDR3 contains 19 residues.

The V and J genes are TRBV20-1 and TRBJ2-5; weak D call: TRBD1 (8 bases). The sequence was collected from a person between 18 and 70 years old in good health. Sequenced: peripheral blood mononuclear cells. The chain's CDR3 is CSARDPTGEGIRGRETQYF. The part of the CDR3 DNA that was read is TGCAGTGCTAGAGACCCGACAGGGGAGGGCATAAGAGGCAGGGAGACC.